This TCR beta chain came from a study of regulatory T cells in long-lasting Graves disease. The wider study: Antithyroid drug exposure in newly diagnosed Graves' patients had lasted under 3 months.

The time point denotes: newly diagnosed GD, antithyroid drugs for less than 3 months. PBMC-derived RNA was used for the TCR library. CDR3-region Arm-PCR and iRepertoire HTBI primers produced the TCR beta libraries. MiXCR was run by TCRdb on the multiplex PCR reads, yielding one entry per CDR3 protein. The data contain 350,000 to 450,000 distinct CDR3 sequences, 14% to 15% of them singletons. This clonotype was observed a handful of times. The CDR3 is 14 residues long. Germline values: CDR1 SGHRS, CDR2 YFSETQ. Deletions cut 0 bases from V and 4 bases from J, with 10 bases between. This sample also appeared in a second study, on T cells in Graves' hyperthyroidism and ophthalmopathy. From that report: Clinical symptoms, serum thyroxine and TRAb, thyroid ultrasound and orbital computed tomography were used for the diagnoses. HTBI primers were the set used in a first-round RT-PCR of the TCR CDR3. Classification by a 13 V-J model distinguished ophthalmopathy from stable hyperthyroidism.

The source of this sequence is a woman under 40 with Graves disease. This chain joins TRBV5-1 and TRBJ1-2; possible D gene TRBD1, 6 bases. The specimen comprised peripheral blood mononuclear cells (PBMCs), sampled at new diagnosis, from a patient treated with antithyroid drugs. The CDR3 bases are TGCGCCAGCAGCTTGGCAGGGGACGGCTATGGCTACACCTTC. Translated, it gives CASSLAGDGYGYTF.